This entry lists 16 T cell receptor beta chains sequenced from one sample in a study of blood T cells in healthy people across ages (dated by TCRdb to between 2014 and 2017). The protocol used for the library was 5' RACE. Sequenced on an Illumina HiSeq 2500. The second PCR ran for about 7 to 11 cycles and used a J-beta primer mix along with a sample-barcoded 5' primer. TCRdb redid the processing of the public reads, applying fastp at Q25 and MiXCR, and retained in-frame beta chains. Records with the same CDR3 protein are collapsed into one entry carrying the most frequent genes and DNA. This sample lists over 1,500,000 distinct CDR3 sequences; 40% to 55% were detected once. The top ten hold over 2% of the sample. What was sequenced was blood. The receptors come from a woman aged 40 to 55 in good health.

This clonotype occurred a few times. V gene TRBV5-1 combines with J gene TRBJ2-7; a weak D match, TRBD1 (5 bases). The CDR3 runs to 13 residues. V lost 7 bases, J lost 6 bases, and 17 bases lay in between. Germline CDR1 SGHRS, CDR2 YFSETQ. Here the CDR3 DNA reads TGCGCCAGCTTCACAACTACAGGTTCCGAGCAGTACTTC. It translates to CASFTTTGSEQYF.

This clonotype has more than one count but fewer than ten. One end of the junction fails to match germline, which may point to a read error. The V call is TRBV7-3, the J call TRBJ2-1, with D perhaps given as TRBD1 or TRBD2 (6 bases each). This CDR3 contains 15 residues. Germline V CDR1 and CDR2: SGHTA, FQGTGA. CDR3 in DNA: TGTGCCAGCAGTTTAAAGCAGGGGAGGCGGGATGAGCAGTTCTTC. This codes for CASSLKQGRRDEQFF.

This clonotype was seen many times. In nucleotides, the CDR3 is TGTGCCAGCAGCTTGACAGGCCCTCGGGAGACCCAGTACTTC. It is translated as CASSLTGPRETQYF. The chain combines TRBV7-2 with TRBJ2-5; D perhaps matches TRBD1 (6 bases). The CDR3 has 14 amino acids. V was clipped by 3 bases and J by 5 bases, with 13 bases between them. Germline CDR1 and CDR2: SGHTA and FQGNSA.

This clonotype showed up just once. This sequence joins TRBV6-2 or TRBV6-3 and TRBJ2-7, with a tentative D call TRBD1 (6 bases). Between the trimmed V and J ends, which lost 5 bases and 0 bases, there was a span of 11 bases. Looked up from germline, CDR1 is MNHEY and CDR2 is SVGEGT. The CDR3 consists of 14 residues. CDR3 coding DNA: TGTGCCAGCAGTAAAGGGACAAGCTCCTACGAGCAGTACTTC. Translation gives CASSKGTSSYEQYF.

Of note for this clonotype: Possible read error: a much larger clone is one base away. The chain recombines TRBV12-3 or TRBV12-4 with TRBJ2-1, with D possibly matching TRBD2 (7 bases). Trimming took off 7 bases at V and 9 bases at J, with 19 bases between the two ends. The CDR3 runs 14 residues. The CDR3 DNA reads TGTGCCAGCACCGGTGGGGGGGCCTCGCGTGAGCAGTTCTTC. Residues: CASTGGGASREQFF.

This clonotype has just a few counts. The chain has TRBV5-6 and TRBJ2-5; D is perhaps TRBD2 (6 bases). Germline V gene lookup returns CDR1 SGHDT and CDR2 YYEEEE. CDR3 length: 15 residues. V was pared by 0 bases and J by 3 bases, with 12 bases between. The CDR3 loop reads CASSLVGGVEETQYF. In DNA form, the CDR3 reads TGTGCCAGCAGCTTGGTGGGCGGGGTGGAAGAGACCCAGTACTTC. The entire variable domain, with the rest obtained from reference TRBV5-6 and TRBJ2-5, is as follows: DAGVTQSPTHLIKTRGQQVTLRCSPKSGHDTVSWYQQALGQGPQFIFQYYEEEERQRGNFPDRFSGHQFPNYSSELNVNALLLGDSALYLCASSLVGGVEETQYFGPGTRLLVL.

The V and J genes are TRBV24-1 and TRBJ1-2, with 8 positions matching TRBD1. The trim removed 2 bases at V and 5 bases at J, leaving 6 bases unmatched. Germline V gene lookup returns CDR1 KGHDR and CDR2 SFDVKD. The CDR3 runs 15 residues. DNA for the CDR3: TGTGCCACCAGTGATTCCGGACAGGGAGGATATGGCTACACCTTC. Its protein product is CATSDSGQGGYGYTF.

This chain joins TRBV28 and TRBJ2-1; TRBD2 is a possible D gene (6 bases). V lost 5 bases to trimming and J lost 3 bases, with 17 bases between them. The germline V gene encodes CDR1 MDHEN and CDR2 SYDVKM. This CDR3 has 16 amino acids. CDR3 residues: CASSPLKAGNYNEQFF. CDR3 DNA sequence: TGTGCCAGCAGTCCCCTTAAGGCGGGGAACTACAATGAGCAGTTCTTC.

CDR3 amino acids: CASSPINYEQYF. Written as DNA, the CDR3 is TGTGCCAGCAGCCCGATAAACTACGAGCAGTACTTC. This chain uses TRBV7-2 with TRBJ2-7; D not certain. The V gene lost 5 bases and the J gene lost 3 bases, with 8 bases spanning the gap. CDR1 is SGHTA, CDR2 FQGNSA, per germline. The CDR3 is 12 residues long.

The V gene is TRBV6-5, the J gene TRBJ2-7, with a tentative D call TRBD1 (5 bases). Trimming pared 4 bases from V and 2 bases from J, leaving 12 bases between. The CDR3 totals 14 residues. CDR1 is MNHEY and CDR2 is SVGAGI in the germline V gene. The CDR3 sequence is CASSSTAGPYEQYF. CDR3 nucleotides: TGTGCCAGCAGTTCGACGGCAGGGCCCTACGAGCAGTACTTC.

A few counts support this clonotype. The V call is TRBV7-9, the J call TRBJ2-1; D unresolved. The CDR3 runs to 16 residues. The germline V gene has CDR1 SEHNR and CDR2 FQNEAQ (reference sequence). The germline V and J ends were trimmed by 5 bases and 3 bases, with 17 bases remaining between them. DNA for the CDR3: TGTGCCAGCAGCCCGCAAGGTATAGCTAACTACAATGAGCAGTTCTTC. Encoded protein: CASSPQGIANYNEQFF. Full variable domain (rest looked up from reference TRBV7-9 and TRBJ2-1): DTGVSQNPRHKITKRGQNVTFRCDPISEHNRLYWYRQTLGQGPEFLTYFQNEAQLEKSRLLSDRFSAERPKGSFSTLEIQRTEQGDSAMYLCASSPQGIANYNEQFFGPGTRLTVL.

The V call is TRBV28, the J call TRBJ1-1, with 10 bases matching TRBD1. There are 16 residues in the CDR3. Germline trimming cut 2 bases from V and 1 base from J; bases unmatched to any gene: 4. CDR1 is MDHEN and CDR2 is SYDVKM in the germline V gene. The CDR3 loop reads CASSLGTGVGNTEAFF. CDR3 nucleotide sequence: TGTGCCAGCAGTTTAGGGACAGGGGTGGGGAACACTGAAGCTTTCTTT. Drawing the rest from reference TRBV28 and TRBJ1-1, the complete variable domain is DVKVTQSSRYLVKRTGEKVFLECVQDMDHENMFWYRQDPGLGLRLIYFSYDVKMKEKGDIPEGYSVSREKKERFSLILESASTNQTSMYLCASSLGTGVGNTEAFFGQGTRLTVV.

The chain couples TRBV20-1 to TRBJ2-1; perhaps D is TRBD1 or TRBD2 (6 bases each). The V end lost 7 bases, the J end lost 2 bases, and 15 bases lay between the germline ends. Looked up from germline, CDR1 is DFQATT and CDR2 is SNEGSKA (reference sequence). The CDR3 spans 14 residues. The CDR3 region is CSVTGGPAYNEQFF. In DNA, the CDR3 is TGCAGTGTAACCGGGGGCCCCGCCTACAATGAGCAGTTCTTC.

There are a few counts of this clonotype. The chain carries TRBV20-1 and TRBJ2-5; D is undetermined. V was shortened by 1 base and J by 6 bases, with 3 bases between the two germline ends. Per germline, CDR1 DFQATT and CDR2 SNEGSKA (reference sequence). CDR3 length: 10 residues. For the CDR3, the DNA is TGCAGTGCTAGAGGGAAGACCCAGTACTTC. As protein: CSARGKTQYF.

The chain uses TRBV20-1 and TRBJ2-1; TRBD2 agrees at 8 bases. Germline V CDR1 and CDR2: DFQATT, SNEGSKA (reference sequence). The CDR3 totals 13 residues. V shed 8 bases, J shed 7 bases, and the junction held 10 bases outside the gene matches. CDR3 region: CSHGGGGLNEQFF. The CDR3 region has the DNA TGCAGTCATGGGGGCGGGGGGCTTAATGAGCAGTTCTTC.

The chain is built from TRBV10-3 and TRBJ1-2, with a weak D call TRBD1 (5 bases). Germline values: CDR1 ENHRY, CDR2 SYGVKD. The CDR3 runs 13 residues. Between the trimmed V and J ends, which lost 4 bases and 5 bases, there was a span of 11 bases. This CDR3 is CAISAGTTYGYTF. DNA for the CDR3: TGTGCCATCAGTGCCGGGACCACTTATGGCTACACCTTC.